In its sample, the clone carrying this T cell receptor (beta chain) was seen a few times. As yet, its antigen is unknown. These data are taken from a study of T cells in localized non-small cell lung cancer. The study's findings and limits: Uninvolved neighboring lung showed the greatest T cell clonality, exceeding tumor. Heterogeneity is still possible, as just one tumor region was sequenced. The appearance of a median approximately 60 of the top 100 tumor clones was seen in adjacent lung. Longer overall survival was associated with a higher density of T cells in the blood.

TCRdb keeps only in-frame clones here, not all; method: immunoSEQ multiplex PCR. The profile covers around 12,000 clones, with 25% to 30% appearing a single time and around 7.2% taken by the ten largest. The V and J ends lost 3 bases and 7 bases respectively, with 16 bases between them. The CDR3 runs 13 residues. Germline loops: CDR1 SQVTM, CDR2 ANQGSEA. The material was lung tumor tissue, obtained before any cancer treatment. The V and J genes are TRBV29-1 and TRBJ2-7; weak D call: TRBD1 (5 bases). The sequence was collected from a female donor of 60 years or more with stage I lung adenocarcinoma. The CDR3 loop is CSVESKGVQEQYF. The CDR3 DNA reads TGCAGCGTTGAGAGTAAAGGGGTGCAGGAGCAGTACTTC.